Here is one T cell receptor (beta chain) with its context. The data belong to a study of blood T cell repertoires in COVID-19. Study-wide context: Samples of COVID-19 (acute and convalescent) were obtained from the United States, Italy and Spain. In each case, the material was cDNA or gDNA derived from T cells, B-cell-depleted T cells, or PBMCs.

Per the study methods: Estimation of nucleated cell counts relied on the amplification of reference gene primers. Profiling relied on immunoSEQ multiplex PCR, and the TCRdb table lists in-frame clones only, not all of them. V and J calls and clone size are as listed in that table; D and trimming were resolved from the DNA. The sample consists of 400,000 to 550,000 clones, roughly 89% of them appearing once. Sequenced input: peripheral blood. The sequence derives from a woman aged 30 to 39 with acute or convalescent COVID-19.

The CDR3 spells CATRGAGNQPQHF. CDR3 nucleotides: TGTGCCACCAGGGGGGCCGGCAATCAGCCCCAGCATTTT. The chain is built from TRBV24-1 and TRBJ1-5, with D possibly being TRBD1 (6 bases). The germline V and J ends were trimmed by 7 bases and 2 bases, with 8 bases remaining between them. The CDR3 has 13 amino acids. Germline V gives CDR1 KGHDR, CDR2 SFDVKD.